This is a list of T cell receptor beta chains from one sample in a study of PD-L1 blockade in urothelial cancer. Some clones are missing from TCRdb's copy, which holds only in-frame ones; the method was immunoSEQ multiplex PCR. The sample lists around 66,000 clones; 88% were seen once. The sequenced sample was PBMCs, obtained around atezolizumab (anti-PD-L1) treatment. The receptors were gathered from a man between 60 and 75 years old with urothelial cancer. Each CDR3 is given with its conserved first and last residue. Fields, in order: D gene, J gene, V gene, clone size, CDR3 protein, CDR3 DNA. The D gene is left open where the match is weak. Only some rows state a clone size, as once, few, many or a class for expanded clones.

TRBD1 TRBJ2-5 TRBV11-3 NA CASSLVQGETQYF TGTGCCAGCAGCTTAGTACAGGGGGAGACCCAGTACTTC
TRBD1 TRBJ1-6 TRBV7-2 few CASSLVEANRGSPLHF TGTGCCAGCAGCTTAGTCGAGGCAAACAGGGGTTCACCCCTCCACTTT
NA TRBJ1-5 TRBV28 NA CASSTEASNQPQHF TGTGCCAGCAGTACCGAGGCTAGCAATCAGCCCCAGCATTTT
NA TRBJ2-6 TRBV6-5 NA CASTNSGANVLTF TGTGCCAGCACCAACTCTGGGGCCAACGTCCTGACTTTC
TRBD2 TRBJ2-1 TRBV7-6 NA CASTLGPSGRPYEQFF TGTGCCAGCACTTTGGGCCCTAGCGGGAGGCCCTATGAGCAGTTCTTC
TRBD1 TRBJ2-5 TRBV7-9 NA CASSSLWTGGMETQYF TGTGCCAGCAGCTCCCTTTGGACAGGGGGAATGGAGACCCAGTACTTC
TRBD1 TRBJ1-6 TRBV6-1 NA CASKQGISYNSPLHF TGTGCCAGCAAACAGGGGATCTCCTATAATTCACCCCTCCACTTT
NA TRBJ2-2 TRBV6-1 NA CASSVPRGEFGELFF TGTGCCAGCAGTGTCCCCCGCGGGGAGTTTGGGGAGCTGTTTTTT
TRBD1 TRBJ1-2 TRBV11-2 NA CASSRRQGSSYTF TGTGCCAGCAGCCGACGACAGGGTTCAAGCTACACCTTC
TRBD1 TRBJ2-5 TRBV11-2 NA CASSPGQGAGGTQYF TGTGCCAGCAGCCCAGGCCAGGGGGCCGGGGGGACCCAGTACTTC
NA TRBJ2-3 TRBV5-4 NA CASSLDSPPQYF TGTGCCAGCAGTTTAGACAGTCCCCCGCAGTATTTT
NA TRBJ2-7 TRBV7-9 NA CASSPHSGTVYYEQYF TGTGCCAGCAGCCCACATAGCGGAACGGTGTATTACGAGCAGTACTTC
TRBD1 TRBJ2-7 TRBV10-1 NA CASSRDRVSEQYF TGCGCCAGCAGCCGGGACAGGGTAAGCGAGCAGTACTTC
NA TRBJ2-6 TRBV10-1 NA CASSGGPNSGANVLTF TGCGCCAGCAGTGGAGGGCCGAACTCTGGGGCCAACGTCCTGACTTTC
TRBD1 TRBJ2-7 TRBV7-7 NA CASSVDRDYEQYF TGTGCTAGCAGTGTGGACAGGGACTACGAGCAGTACTTC
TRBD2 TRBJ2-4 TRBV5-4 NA CASSSTGGPVMSAKNIQYF TGTGCCAGCAGCTCGACGGGAGGACCCGTCATGTCAGCCAAAAACATTCAGTACTTC
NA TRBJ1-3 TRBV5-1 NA CASSYSGSGNTIYF TGCGCCAGCAGCTACTCGGGGTCTGGAAACACCATATATTTT
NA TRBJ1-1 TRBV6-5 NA CASSYSGEEAFF TGTGCCAGCAGTTATTCAGGGGAAGAAGCTTTCTTT
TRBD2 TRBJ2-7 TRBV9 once CASSVEGTRRDEQYF TGTGCCAGCAGCGTAGAAGGGACTAGGAGGGACGAGCAGTACTTC
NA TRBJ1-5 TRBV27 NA CASRRGNLGQPQHF TGTGCCAGCCGTAGGGGCAATCTCGGTCAGCCCCAGCATTTT
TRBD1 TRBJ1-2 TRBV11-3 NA CASSRGTGILGYGYTF TGTGCCAGCAGCCGAGGGACAGGCATTCTTGGATATGGCTACACCTTC
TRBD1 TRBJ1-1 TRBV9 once CASSEGQGTHAFF TGTGCCAGCAGCGAGGGACAGGGGACTCACGCTTTCTTT
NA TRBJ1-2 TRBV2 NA CASIGSLGPYGYTF TGTGCCAGCATCGGGAGTTTGGGACCCTATGGCTACACCTTC
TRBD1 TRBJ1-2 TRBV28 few CASRETGTGVYGYTF TGTGCCAGCAGGGAGACCGGGACAGGGGTCTATGGCTACACCTTC
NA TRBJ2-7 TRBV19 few CASSNGGSLEQYF TGTGCCAGTAGTAACGGCGGGTCTCTCGAGCAGTACTTC
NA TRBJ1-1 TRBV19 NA CASKGQGSRIEAFF TGTGCCAGTAAAGGGCAGGGATCGAGGATTGAAGCTTTCTTT
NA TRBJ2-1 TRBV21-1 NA CASSKEGFRDRGCEQFF TGTGCCAGCAGCAAAGAGGGGTTCCGGGACAGGGGATGCGAGCAGTTCTTC
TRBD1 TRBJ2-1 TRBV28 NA CASSLRGRGPFYNEQFF TGTGCCAGCAGTCTAAGGGGTAGGGGGCCCTTCTACAATGAGCAGTTCTTC
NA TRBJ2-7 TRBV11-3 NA CASSSTGSSYEQYF TGTGCCAGCAGCTCGACAGGATCCTCCTACGAGCAGTACTTC
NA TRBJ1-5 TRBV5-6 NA CASSTTSGFRLQPQHF TGTGCCAGCAGCACCACTTCAGGGTTCCGGTTGCAGCCCCAGCATTTT
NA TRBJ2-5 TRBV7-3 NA CASSLGVSGEETQYF TGTGCCAGCAGCTTAGGGGTCTCGGGGGAAGAGACCCAGTACTTC
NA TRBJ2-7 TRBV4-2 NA CASSQLRGLSYEQYF TGTGCCAGCAGCCAATTGCGGGGCCTCTCCTACGAGCAGTACTTC
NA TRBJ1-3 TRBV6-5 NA CASATYRDSGNTIYF TGTGCCAGCGCAACGTACAGGGACTCTGGAAACACCATATATTTT
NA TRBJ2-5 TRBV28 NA CASSLSDRGHQETQYF TGTGCCAGCAGTTTGTCGGATAGGGGACATCAAGAGACCCAGTACTTC
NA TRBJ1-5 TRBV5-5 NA CASSLADSQPQHF TGTGCCAGCAGCTTGGCAGACTCCCAGCCCCAGCATTTT
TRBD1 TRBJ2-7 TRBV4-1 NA CASSQTGTESSEQYF TGCGCCAGCAGCCAAACCGGGACAGAATCTTCCGAGCAGTACTTC
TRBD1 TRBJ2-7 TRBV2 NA CASSGPGGYEQYF TGTGCCAGCAGTGGGCCAGGGGGTTACGAGCAGTACTTC
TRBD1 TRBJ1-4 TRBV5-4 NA CASSLTGGAGSREKLFF TGTGCCAGCAGCCTGACAGGGGGCGCAGGGTCTCGGGAAAAACTGTTTTTT
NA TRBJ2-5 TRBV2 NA CASSPILYQETQYF TGTGCCAGCAGTCCTATACTGTACCAAGAGACCCAGTACTTC
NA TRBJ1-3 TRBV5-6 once CASSLAMTGSGNTIYF TGTGCCAGCAGCTTGGCAATGACAGGCTCTGGAAACACCATATATTTT
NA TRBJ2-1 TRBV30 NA CAWSLGSSYNEQFF TGTGCCTGGAGTCTAGGGAGCTCCTACAATGAGCAGTTCTTC
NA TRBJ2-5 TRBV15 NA CATSRDQFETQYF TGTGCCACCAGCAGAGATCAATTCGAGACCCAGTACTTC
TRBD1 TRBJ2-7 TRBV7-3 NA CASSLTGTERTYEQYF TGTGCCAGCAGCTTAACCGGGACAGAGAGGACCTACGAGCAGTACTTC
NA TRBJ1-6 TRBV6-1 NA CASSASRENNSPLHF TGTGCCAGCAGTGCCTCCCGGGAAAATAATTCACCCCTCCACTTT
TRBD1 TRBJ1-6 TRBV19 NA CASSITGQGTYNSPLHF TGTGCCAGTAGTATAACGGGACAGGGGACCTATAATTCACCCCTCCACTTT
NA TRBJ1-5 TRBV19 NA CASTSGDYSNQPQHF TGTGCCAGTACTTCAGGGGATTATAGCAATCAGCCCCAGCATTTT
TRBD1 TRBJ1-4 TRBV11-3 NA CASSFTEGAEKLFF TGTGCCAGCAGCTTCACTGAGGGGGCTGAAAAACTGTTTTTT
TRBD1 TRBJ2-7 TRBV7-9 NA CASSAVFLGTEIYEQYF TGTGCCAGCAGCGCTGTGTTTTTGGGGACAGAAATCTACGAGCAGTACTTC
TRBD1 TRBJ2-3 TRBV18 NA CASSPIIRQGPDTQYF TGTGCCAGCTCCCCAATTATTCGACAGGGCCCAGATACGCAGTATTTT